This T cell receptor beta chain derives from a study of shared clonotypes between healthy human individuals. Data came from immunoSEQ multiplex PCR; TCRdb stores just in-frame clones and leaves some out. The profile covers roughly 2,500,000 clones, with more than 85% appearing a single time and approximately 0.37% taken by the ten largest. In the case of this clone: Other DNA sequences in the sample encode the same CDR3.

The V and J ends lost 3 bases and 4 bases respectively, with 9 bases between them. The germline V gene encodes CDR1 KGHSH and CDR2 LQKENI. This CDR3 is built from 13 residues. The chain combines TRBV18 with TRBJ2-5; D may be TRBD2 (5 bases). The clonotype comes from a man aged 18 to 30 in good health. Some clones in this sample may be carry-over from other donors' samples. Sequenced input: naive CD4+ T cells from PBMCs. Subset: CD45RA+ positively selected. The CDR3 DNA reads as TGTGCCAGCTCACCCCGGGGTGCAGAGACCCAGTACTTC. This gives the protein CASSPRGAETQYF.